This record looks at one TCR beta chain sequence and its context. Generated by immunoSEQ multiplex PCR, the TCRdb table keeps only in-frame clones and is missing some. The top ten hold about 4.2% of the sample, which has roughly 320,000 clones, around nine tenths seen once. The V end lost 3 bases, the J end lost 2 bases, and 15 bases lay between the germline ends. CDR3 length: 16 residues. Germline lookup yields CDR1 SGDLS and CDR2 YYNGEE. The sample originates from a study of blood T cell repertoires in COVID-19. Study-wide background: COVID-19 samples, acute and convalescent, were from the United States, Italy and Spain. T cells, B-cell-depleted T cells, or PBMCs provided the cDNA or gDNA that served as material.

The sequence was obtained from a woman aged 25 to 39 who had been exposed to COVID-19. The chain employs TRBV9 and TRBJ1-3; D possibly corresponds to TRBD1 (6 bases). Sequencing input: PBMCs or T cells enriched from blood (not recorded which). The DNA of the CDR3 is TGTGCCAGCAGCGGACAGGAGAATAACCCTGGAAACACCATATATTTT. This translates into CASSGQENNPGNTIYF. The full variable domain, completed using reference TRBV9 and TRBJ1-3, is DSGVTQTPKHLITATGQRVTLRCSPRSGDLSVYWYQQSLDQGLQFLIQYYNGEERAKGNILERFSAQQFPDLHSELNLSSLELGDSALYFCASSGQENNPGNTIYFGEGSWLTVV.